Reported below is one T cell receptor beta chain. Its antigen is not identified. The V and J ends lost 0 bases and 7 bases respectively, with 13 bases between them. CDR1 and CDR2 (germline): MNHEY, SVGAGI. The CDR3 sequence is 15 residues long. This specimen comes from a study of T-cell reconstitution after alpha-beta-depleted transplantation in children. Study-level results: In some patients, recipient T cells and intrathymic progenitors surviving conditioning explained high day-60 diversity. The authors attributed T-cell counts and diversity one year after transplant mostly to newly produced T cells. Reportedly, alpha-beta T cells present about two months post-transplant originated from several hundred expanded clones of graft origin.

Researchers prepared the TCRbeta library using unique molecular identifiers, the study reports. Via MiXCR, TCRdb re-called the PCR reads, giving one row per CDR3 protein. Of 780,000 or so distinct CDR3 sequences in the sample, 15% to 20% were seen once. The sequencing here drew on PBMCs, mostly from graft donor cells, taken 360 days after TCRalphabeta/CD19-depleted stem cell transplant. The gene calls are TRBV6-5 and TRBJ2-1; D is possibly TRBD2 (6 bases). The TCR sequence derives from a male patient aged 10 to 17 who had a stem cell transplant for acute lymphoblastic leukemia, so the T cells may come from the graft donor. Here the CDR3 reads CASSYSGGIGNEQFF. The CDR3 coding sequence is TGTGCCAGCAGTTACTCAGGCGGGATCGGGAATGAGCAGTTCTTC.